The rows below give T cell receptor beta chains drawn from one sample of a study of blood T cell repertoires in COVID-19. Profiled with immunoSEQ multiplex PCR; TCRdb holds only in-frame clones, not every one. There are under 350,000 clones in the sample; 80% to 95% occur only once, and roughly 7% lies in the top ten. Sequencing was performed on peripheral blood. The receptors stem from a woman aged 25 to 39 with COVID-19, enrolled during active disease. Both conserved end residues are part of each CDR3. Each record gives: clone size, D gene, J gene, V gene, CDR3 protein, CDR3 DNA. The D gene is left open where the match is weak. Size tells how often a clone was seen (once, few, many) or the class of an expanded clone, and some rows leave it out.

size: .
D: TRBD1
J: TRBJ1-4
V: TRBV11-2
CDR3: CASSSRTGSNEKLFF
DNA: TGTGCCAGCAGCTCGCGGACAGGGTCAAATGAAAAACTGTTTTTT

size: .
D: .
J: TRBJ1-1
V: TRBV18
CDR3: CASSPQADTEAFF
DNA: TGTGCCAGCTCCCCCCAGGCAGACACTGAAGCTTTCTTT

size: .
D: .
J: TRBJ1-5
V: TRBV4-3
CDR3: CASSQDPGNQPQHF
DNA: TGCGCCAGCAGCCAAGATCCCGGCAATCAGCCCCAGCATTTT

size: .
D: .
J: TRBJ2-2
V: TRBV7-9
CDR3: CASSPRTDNTGELFF
DNA: TGTGCCAGCAGCCCCCGGACAGACAACACCGGGGAGCTGTTTTTT

size: .
D: TRBD1
J: TRBJ2-7
V: TRBV10-1
CDR3: CASTRDREGEQYF
DNA: TGCGCCAGCACCCGGGACAGGGAGGGGGAGCAGTACTTC

size: .
D: .
J: TRBJ2-3
V: TRBV6-1
CDR3: CASSDRLGTDTQYF
DNA: TGTGCCAGCAGTGACAGGTTAGGCACAGATACGCAGTATTTT

size: few
D: .
J: TRBJ2-1
V: TRBV7-3
CDR3: CASSPTGGGSVSYNEQFF
DNA: TGTGCCAGCAGCCCTACAGGGGGAGGGTCCGTCTCCTACAATGAGCAGTTCTTC

size: .
D: .
J: TRBJ1-3
V: TRBV7-6
CDR3: CASSLDGISGNTIYF
DNA: TGTGCCAGCAGCTTAGACGGGATATCTGGAAACACCATATATTTT

size: .
D: TRBD1
J: TRBJ1-2
V: TRBV18
CDR3: CASSPGQDFNYGYTF
DNA: TGTGCCAGCTCACCAGGACAGGACTTTAACTATGGCTACACCTTC

size: .
D: TRBD1
J: TRBJ2-2
V: TRBV5-1
CDR3: CASSSGTAHTGELFF
DNA: TGCGCCAGCAGCTCCGGGACAGCTCACACCGGGGAGCTGTTTTTT

size: .
D: TRBD1
J: TRBJ1-4
V: TRBV12-3/TRBV12-4
CDR3: CASTLGPGGKLFF
DNA: TGTGCCAGCACCCTCGGACCAGGGGGGAAACTGTTTTTT

size: .
D: TRBD2
J: TRBJ2-1
V: TRBV5-5
CDR3: CASSSIAGEFNEQFF
DNA: TGTGCCAGCAGCTCGATAGCGGGAGAGTTTAATGAGCAGTTCTTC

size: .
D: .
J: TRBJ2-6
V: TRBV24-1
CDR3: CATGVPGANVLTF
DNA: TGTGCCACCGGAGTCCCTGGGGCCAACGTCCTGACTTTC

size: once
D: .
J: TRBJ1-1
V: TRBV18
CDR3: CASSLGVGAFF
DNA: TGTGCCAGCTCTTTAGGGGTAGGGGCTTTCTTT

size: .
D: TRBD2
J: TRBJ2-3
V: TRBV2
CDR3: CASSGLAGGPWDTQYF
DNA: TGTGCCAGCAGTGGGCTAGCGGGAGGGCCTTGGGATACGCAGTATTTT

size: .
D: .
J: TRBJ1-1
V: TRBV4-2
CDR3: CASSHEDMNTEAFF
DNA: TGTGCCAGCAGCCACGAGGACATGAACACTGAAGCTTTCTTT

size: .
D: TRBD2
J: TRBJ2-7
V: TRBV5-6
CDR3: CASSSGLGTSGMQYF
DNA: TGTGCCAGCAGCTCGGGACTGGGGACTAGCGGCATGCAGTACTTC

size: .
D: TRBD1
J: TRBJ2-7
V: TRBV18
CDR3: CASSGTGVYEQYF
DNA: TGTGCCAGCTCAGGGACAGGTGTCTACGAGCAGTACTTC

size: .
D: .
J: TRBJ2-2
V: TRBV10-3
CDR3: CAISEGATGELFF
DNA: TGTGCCATCAGTGAGGGAGCTACCGGGGAGCTGTTTTTT

size: .
D: .
J: TRBJ2-7
V: TRBV28
CDR3: CASSLQGWEQYF
DNA: TGTGCCAGCTCATTACAGGGTTGGGAGCAGTACTTC

size: .
D: .
J: TRBJ2-2
V: TRBV7-8
CDR3: CASSNRDWDTGELFF
DNA: TGTGCCAGCAGCAACCGGGACTGGGACACCGGGGAGCTGTTTTTT

size: .
D: .
J: TRBJ2-1
V: TRBV7-3
CDR3: CASSPSAGPSSYNEQFF
DNA: TGTGCCAGCAGCCCCTCGGCGGGTCCAAGCTCCTACAATGAGCAGTTCTTC

size: .
D: .
J: TRBJ1-3
V: TRBV6-2/TRBV6-3
CDR3: CASSYRGRTGNTIYF
DNA: TGTGCCAGCAGTTACAGGGGCCGGACAGGAAACACCATATATTTT

size: .
D: .
J: TRBJ1-4
V: TRBV20-1
CDR3: CSARVSEKLFF
DNA: TGCAGTGCTAGGGTTAGTGAAAAACTGTTTTTT

size: few
D: .
J: TRBJ1-6
V: TRBV4-1
CDR3: CASSWDGSSYNSPLHF
DNA: TGCGCCAGCAGTTGGGACGGGAGCTCCTATAATTCACCCCTCCACTTT

size: .
D: .
J: TRBJ1-1
V: TRBV7-2
CDR3: CASSSGAMNTEAFF
DNA: TGTGCCAGCAGTTCAGGGGCAATGAACACTGAAGCTTTCTTT

size: .
D: TRBD2
J: TRBJ2-1
V: TRBV6-2/TRBV6-3
CDR3: CASSRLAAPDPNEQFF
DNA: TGTGCCAGCAGTCGACTAGCGGCACCGGACCCCAATGAGCAGTTCTTC

size: .
D: .
J: TRBJ2-3
V: TRBV27
CDR3: CASSLLRADTQYF
DNA: TGTGCCAGCAGTTTATTACGGGCAGATACGCAGTATTTT

size: .
D: .
J: TRBJ1-1
V: TRBV6-5
CDR3: CVSDRGTEAFF
DNA: TGTGTCAGTGACCGGGGCACTGAAGCTTTCTTT

size: .
D: .
J: TRBJ2-1
V: TRBV2
CDR3: CAGPNEAYNEQFF
DNA: TGTGCCGGCCCCAATGAAGCCTACAATGAGCAGTTCTTC

size: .
D: TRBD2
J: TRBJ2-1
V: TRBV5-4
CDR3: CASSSPGLTDNEQFF
DNA: TGTGCCAGCAGCTCCCCGGGACTAACCGACAATGAGCAGTTCTTC

size: .
D: TRBD2
J: TRBJ2-7
V: TRBV19
CDR3: CASSERDSYEQYF
DNA: TGTGCCAGTAGCGAGCGGGACTCCTACGAGCAGTACTTC

size: .
D: .
J: TRBJ2-2
V: TRBV15
CDR3: CATSRGTQLEFGELFF
DNA: TGTGCCACCAGCAGAGGGACCCAACTAGAATTCGGGGAGCTGTTTTTT

size: .
D: TRBD1
J: TRBJ2-5
V: TRBV5-1
CDR3: CASSSEIPGQGETQYF
DNA: TGCGCCAGCAGCTCCGAGATACCGGGACAGGGAGAGACCCAGTACTTC

size: .
D: .
J: TRBJ1-2
V: TRBV7-2
CDR3: CASSVDSANYGYTF
DNA: TGTGCCAGCAGCGTCGACAGCGCTAACTATGGCTACACCTTC

size: .
D: .
J: TRBJ2-7
V: TRBV28
CDR3: CASSQTQTYEQYF
DNA: TGTGCCAGCAGTCAAACACAGACCTACGAGCAGTACTTC

size: .
D: .
J: TRBJ2-7
V: TRBV7-2
CDR3: CASSLAGLYEQYF
DNA: TGTGCCAGCAGCTTAGCGGGACTGTACGAGCAGTACTTC

size: .
D: TRBD1
J: TRBJ1-5
V: TRBV7-9
CDR3: CASSLGTGSPSNQPQHF
DNA: TGTGCCAGCAGCTTAGGGACAGGTAGTCCTAGCAATCAGCCCCAGCATTTT

size: .
D: TRBD1
J: TRBJ1-2
V: TRBV29-1
CDR3: CSVEDPGQGYHGYTF
DNA: TGCAGCGTTGAAGATCCAGGACAGGGGTACCATGGCTACACCTTC